Listed below are T cell receptor beta chains from one sample, sequenced in a study of cytomegalovirus exposure and HLA in healthy donors. Generated by immunoSEQ multiplex PCR, the TCRdb table keeps only in-frame clones and is missing some. The table shows about 120,000 clones, with 70% to 80% occurring only once. Material: PBMCs. These receptors were collected from a middle-aged woman in good health and CMV-seropositive. The CDR3 runs from the conserved cysteine through the conserved F or W. A D gene is named only where the DNA matches it firmly. A clone size is listed for some rows: how often the clone was seen (once, few, many), or a class if it is expanded.

j_call d_call clone_size v_call cdr3_nt cdr3_aa
TRBJ2-7 - once TRBV5-1 TGCGCCAGCAGTCTGAGCGGCCTCTCCTACGAGCAGTACTTC CASSLSGLSYEQYF
TRBJ1-1 - - TRBV7-8 TGTGCCAGCAGCCCATACCGGGGGGGGAACACTGAAGCTTTCTTT CASSPYRGGNTEAFF
TRBJ1-5 - - TRBV29-1 TGCAGGACGGAGGGGCGAGGAAGCAATCAGCCCCAGCATTTT CRTEGRGSNQPQHF
TRBJ1-4 - many TRBV4-1 TGCGCCAGCAGTCCAGGGACAACTAATGAAAAACTGTTTTTT CASSPGTTNEKLFF
TRBJ2-1 - - TRBV7-2 TGTGCCAGCAGAAGTAGCCTTTCCACCTCCTACAATGAGCAGTTCTTC CASRSSLSTSYNEQFF
TRBJ2-3 - - TRBV6-4 TGTGCCAGCAGTGACATATCCACAGATACGCAGTATTTT CASSDISTDTQYF
TRBJ1-1 - - TRBV19 TGTGCCAGTAGGGCGGGGCTTATGAACACTGAAGCTTTCTTT CASRAGLMNTEAFF
TRBJ1-4 - - TRBV5-6 TGTGCCAGCAGCTTGGACAGGGATGAAAAACTGTTTTTT CASSLDRDEKLFF
TRBJ1-5 - few TRBV19 TGTGCCAGTAGTATCAATGGCAATCAGCCCCAGCATTTT CASSINGNQPQHF
TRBJ1-2 TRBD1 - TRBV30 TGTGCCTGGAGTGAAGGGGGCACCTATGGCTACACCTTC CAWSEGGTYGYTF
TRBJ2-2 - - TRBV21-1 TGTGCCAGCAGCAAGACTCGACGCCTTCACAGGGGTTCCACCGGGGAGCTGTTTTTT CASSKTRRLHRGSTGELFF
TRBJ2-7 - - TRBV7-3 TGTGCCAGCAGCCGGTGGGCAGGTCCCTACGAGCAGTACTTC CASSRWAGPYEQYF
TRBJ2-1 - - TRBV2 TGTGCCAGCAGTATAGCACCGACCTACAATGAGCAGTTCTTC CASSIAPTYNEQFF
TRBJ2-1 TRBD2 - TRBV27 TGTGCCAGCAGTTTATCGAGCGGGGCCACTTACAATGAGCAGTTCTTC CASSLSSGATYNEQFF
TRBJ2-3 - - TRBV5-6 TGTGCCAGCAGCTTCCGGACTACCACAGATACGCAGTATTTT CASSFRTTTDTQYF
TRBJ1-4 - - TRBV5-1 TGCGCCAGCAGCTTCGGACAGAAGTCGGCTAATGAAAAACTGTTTTTT CASSFGQKSANEKLFF
TRBJ1-1 - - TRBV10-1 TGCGCCAGCAGAGCGGGGCAGAACACTGAAGCTTTCTTT CASRAGQNTEAFF
TRBJ1-3 - - TRBV19 TGTGCCAGTAAACAGGGTCCTGGAAACACCATATATTTT CASKQGPGNTIYF
TRBJ2-5 TRBD1 - TRBV9 TGTGCCAGCAGCGCTCCACAGGGGGCCCAAGAGACCCAGTACTTC CASSAPQGAQETQYF
TRBJ1-4 - once TRBV25-1 TGTGCCAGCAGTGCGCCGCGTGTGGATGAAAAACTGTTTTTT CASSAPRVDEKLFF
TRBJ2-1 TRBD2 - TRBV10-3 TGTGCCACAGGCGGCGGGGGGCTAAACAATGAGCAGTTCTTC CATGGGGLNNEQFF
TRBJ1-5 - - TRBV6-5 TGTGCCAGCACCCCCTCTCGCAATCAGCCCCAGCATTTT CASTPSRNQPQHF
TRBJ1-2 - - TRBV30 TGTGCCTGGGCCAAGGCGGGCTCCCAATTCTATGGCTACACCTTC CAWAKAGSQFYGYTF
TRBJ2-1 TRBD2 - TRBV18 TGTGCCAGCTCACGGGGTAGCGGGGACTACAATGAGCAGTTCTTC CASSRGSGDYNEQFF
TRBJ2-7 - - TRBV30 TGTGCCTGGTCCTCCGCAACAGGGCGCTACGAGCAGTACTTC CAWSSATGRYEQYF
TRBJ2-1 TRBD2 - TRBV4-1 TGCGCCAGCAGCCAAGACCCGAGCGGGGGAGCATACAATGAGCAGTTCTTC CASSQDPSGGAYNEQFF